This T cell receptor (beta chain) was identified during a study of T cells in Graves' hyperthyroidism and ophthalmopathy. Findings and caveats of the study: Most expanded thyroid clonotypes above 0.001 recurred in blood.

RNA transcripts gave rise to amplified TCR beta CDR3 regions. The TCR CDR3 first-round RT-PCR relied on the HTBI primer set. TCRdb re-derived calls from the multiplex PCR reads in MiXCR, one entry per CDR3 protein. This table holds approximately 510,000 distinct CDR3 sequences, 40% to 55% found once. In its sample, this clonotype was seen many times. Antigen specificity is unknown. V was clipped by 4 bases and J by 5 bases, with 15 bases between them. This CDR3 comprises 14 residues. The germline gives CDR1 SGHRS, CDR2 YFSETQ. The chain carries TRBV5-1 and TRBJ2-5; D is uncertain. The sample comprised peripheral blood or thyroid tissue (not recorded which). This clonotype was obtained from an adult woman with Graves' disease, either hyperthyroidism or ophthalmopathy (not recorded which). The CDR3 DNA is TGCGCCAGCAGCCCCACTACAATACGGGAGACCCAGTACTTC. This encodes CASSPTTIRETQYF.